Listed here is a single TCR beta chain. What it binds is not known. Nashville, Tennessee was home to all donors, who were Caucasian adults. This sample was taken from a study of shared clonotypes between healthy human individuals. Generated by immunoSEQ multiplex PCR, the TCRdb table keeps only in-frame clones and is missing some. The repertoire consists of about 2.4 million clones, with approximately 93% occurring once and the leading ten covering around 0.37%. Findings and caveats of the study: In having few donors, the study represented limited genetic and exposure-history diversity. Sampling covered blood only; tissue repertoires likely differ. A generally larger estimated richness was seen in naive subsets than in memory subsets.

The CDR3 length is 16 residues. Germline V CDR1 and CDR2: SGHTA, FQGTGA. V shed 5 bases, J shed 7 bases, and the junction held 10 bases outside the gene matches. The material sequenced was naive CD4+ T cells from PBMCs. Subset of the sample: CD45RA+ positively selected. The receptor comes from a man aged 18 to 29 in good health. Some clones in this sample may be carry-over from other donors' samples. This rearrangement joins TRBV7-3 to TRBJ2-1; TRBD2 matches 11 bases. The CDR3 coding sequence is TGTGCCAGCAGCGCCAACGGACTAGCGGGCGGGAATGAGCAGTTCTTC. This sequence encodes CASSANGLAGGNEQFF.